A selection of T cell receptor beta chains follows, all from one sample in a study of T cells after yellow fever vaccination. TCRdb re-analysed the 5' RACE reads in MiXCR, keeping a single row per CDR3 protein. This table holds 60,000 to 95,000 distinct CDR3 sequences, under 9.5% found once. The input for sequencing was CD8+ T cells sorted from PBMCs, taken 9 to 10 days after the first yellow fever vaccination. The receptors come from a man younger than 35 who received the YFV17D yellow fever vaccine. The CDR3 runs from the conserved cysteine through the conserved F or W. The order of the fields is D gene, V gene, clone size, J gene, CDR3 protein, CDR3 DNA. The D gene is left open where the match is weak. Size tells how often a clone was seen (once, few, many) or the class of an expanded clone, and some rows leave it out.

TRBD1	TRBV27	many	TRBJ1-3	CASSLDGTGAGNTIYF	TGTGCCAGCAGTTTAGATGGGACAGGGGCTGGAAACACCATATATTTT
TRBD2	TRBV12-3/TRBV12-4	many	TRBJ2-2	CAAGLAGGRTGELFF	TGTGCCGCCGGACTAGCGGGGGGGCGCACCGGGGAGCTGTTTTTT
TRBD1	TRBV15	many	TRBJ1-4	CATSKDRGLMEKLFF	TGTGCCACCAGCAAAGACAGGGGGCTGATGGAAAAACTGTTTTTT
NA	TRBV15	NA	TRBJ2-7	CATSREGRRGQYF	TGTGCCACCAGCAGGGAGGGGCGCAGGGGGCAGTACTTC
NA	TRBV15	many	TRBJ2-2	CATGTRANTGELFF	TGTGCCACGGGGACAAGAGCGAACACCGGGGAGCTGTTTTTT
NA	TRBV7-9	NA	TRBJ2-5	CASSRPEGREETQYF	TGTGCCAGCAGCCGCCCCGAGGGGCGAGAAGAGACCCAGTACTTC
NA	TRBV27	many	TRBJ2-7	CASSPNPRGTYEQYF	TGTGCCAGCAGTCCTAATCCCAGGGGTACCTACGAGCAGTACTTC
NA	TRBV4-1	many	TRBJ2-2	CASSQVQGLSGELFF	TGCGCCAGCAGCCAAGTGCAAGGTTTGAGCGGGGAGCTGTTTTTT
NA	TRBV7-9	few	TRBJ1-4	CASSLGHNPTNEKLFF	TGTGCCAGCAGCTTAGGCCACAATCCAACTAATGAAAAACTGTTTTTT
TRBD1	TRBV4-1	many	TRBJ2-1	CASSRAGQGNNEQFF	TGCGCCAGCAGCCGTGCGGGACAGGGAAACAATGAGCAGTTCTTC
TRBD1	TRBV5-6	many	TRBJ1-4	CASSFGRGYEKLFF	TGTGCCAGCAGCTTCGGCAGGGGGTACGAAAAACTGTTTTTT
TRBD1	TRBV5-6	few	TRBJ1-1	CASSFGTGDGAFF	TGTGCCAGCAGCTTTGGGACAGGGGATGGAGCTTTCTTT
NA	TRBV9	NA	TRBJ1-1	CASSPTAGADTEAFF	TGTGCCAGCAGCCCGACTGCGGGGGCGGACACTGAAGCTTTCTTT
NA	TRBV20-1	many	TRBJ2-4	CSARPIGSGDIQYF	TGCAGTGCTAGACCAATAGGTAGTGGGGACATTCAGTACTTC
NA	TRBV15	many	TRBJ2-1	CATSRGQVSYNEQFF	TGTGCCACCAGCAGAGGACAGGTCTCCTACAATGAGCAGTTCTTC
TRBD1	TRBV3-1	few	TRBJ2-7	CASSLRQGQIYEQYF	TGTGCCAGCAGCCTCCGACAGGGACAAATCTACGAGCAGTACTTC
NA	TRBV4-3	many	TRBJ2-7	CASSQDWVGGYEQYF	TGCGCCAGCAGCCAAGATTGGGTAGGGGGATACGAGCAGTACTTC
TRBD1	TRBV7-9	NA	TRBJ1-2	CASSYAAGGSGYTF	TGTGCCAGCAGCTACGCCGCAGGGGGGTCTGGCTACACCTTC
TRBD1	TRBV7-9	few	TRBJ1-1	CADLWPFGQGGTEAFF	TGTGCTGACCTTTGGCCCTTTGGACAGGGTGGCACTGAAGCTTTCTTT
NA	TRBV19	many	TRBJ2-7	CASSPASNYEQYF	TGTGCCAGTAGTCCTGCCAGCAACTACGAGCAGTACTTC
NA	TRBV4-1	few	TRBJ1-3	CASSQTAGLTGNTIYF	TGCGCCAGCAGCCAAACGGCAGGGTTAACTGGAAACACCATATATTTT
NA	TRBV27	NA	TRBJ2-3	CASSPELYRVDTQYF	TGTGCCAGCAGTCCAGAGTTATACAGGGTAGATACGCAGTATTTT
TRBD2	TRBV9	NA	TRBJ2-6	CASSPWLAGGPSGANVLTF	TGTGCCAGCAGCCCTTGGCTAGCGGGGGGCCCCTCTGGGGCCAACGTCCTGACTTTC
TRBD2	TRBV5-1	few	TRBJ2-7	CASSLAGVTSGVYEQYF	TGCGCCAGCAGCTTGGCCGGGGTCACTAGCGGGGTCTACGAGCAGTACTTC
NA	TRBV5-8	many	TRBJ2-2	CASSSENTGELFF	TGTGCCAGCAGCTCTGAGAACACCGGGGAGCTGTTTTTT
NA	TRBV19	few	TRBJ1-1	CASSTGTRAEAFF	TGTGCCAGTAGTACCGGGACTCGTGCTGAAGCTTTCTTT
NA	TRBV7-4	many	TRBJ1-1	CASSTRPNTEAFF	TGTGCCAGCAGCACGAGGCCGAACACTGAAGCTTTCTTT
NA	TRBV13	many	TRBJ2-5	CASSLTQSLGETQYF	TGTGCCAGCAGCTTAACCCAGTCGTTGGGGGAGACCCAGTACTTC
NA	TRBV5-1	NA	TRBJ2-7	CASSFLGVNEQYF	TGCGCCAGCAGTTTTCTGGGGGTAAACGAGCAGTACTTC
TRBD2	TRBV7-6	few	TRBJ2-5	CASSLGLRETQYF	TGTGCCAGCAGCTTGGGACTACGAGAGACCCAGTACTTC
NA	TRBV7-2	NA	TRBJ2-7	CASSLYWGPSYEQYF	TGTGCCAGCAGCTTATACTGGGGGCCCTCCTACGAGCAGTACTTC
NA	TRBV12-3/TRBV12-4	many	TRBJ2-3	CASSVPGTLSTDTQYF	TGTGCCAGCAGTGTACCCGGGACACTCTCCACAGATACGCAGTATTTT
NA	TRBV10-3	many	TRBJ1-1	CATEGDMNTEAFF	TGTGCCACTGAGGGAGATATGAACACTGAAGCTTTCTTT
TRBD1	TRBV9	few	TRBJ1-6	CASSDRGGGSYNSPLHF	TGTGCCAGCAGCGACAGGGGTGGAGGGTCCTATAATTCACCCCTCCACTTT
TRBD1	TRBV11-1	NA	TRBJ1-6	CASSLWTGGLGYNSPLHF	TGTGCCAGCAGCCTTTGGACAGGGGGGCTAGGGTATAATTCACCCCTCCACTTT
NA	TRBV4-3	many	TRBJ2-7	CASSHGIGAYEQYF	TGCGCCAGCAGCCATGGTATTGGGGCCTACGAGCAGTACTTC
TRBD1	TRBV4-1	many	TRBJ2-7	CASSHQDRNYEQYF	TGCGCCAGCAGCCACCAGGACAGGAACTACGAGCAGTACTTC
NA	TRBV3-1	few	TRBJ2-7	CASSLTGTPTYEQYF	TGTGCCAGCAGCCTTACCGGGACTCCAACCTACGAGCAGTACTTC
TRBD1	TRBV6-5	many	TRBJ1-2	CASSYRTGVDGYTF	TGTGCCAGCAGTTACCGTACAGGGGTCGATGGCTACACCTTC
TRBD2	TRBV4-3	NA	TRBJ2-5	CASSQGTRIKETQYF	TGCGCCAGCAGCCAAGGGACTAGAATAAAAGAGACCCAGTACTTC
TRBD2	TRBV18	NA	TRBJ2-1	CASSPPPREVGGEQFF	TGTGCCAGCTCACCCCCGCCTCGGGAGGTTGGAGGCGAGCAGTTCTTC
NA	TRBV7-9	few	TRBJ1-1	CASSFGMNTEAFF	TGTGCCAGCAGCTTTGGGATGAACACTGAAGCTTTCTTT
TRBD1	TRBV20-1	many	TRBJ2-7	CSARWQGASEQYF	TGCAGTGCTAGATGGCAGGGGGCGAGCGAGCAGTACTTC